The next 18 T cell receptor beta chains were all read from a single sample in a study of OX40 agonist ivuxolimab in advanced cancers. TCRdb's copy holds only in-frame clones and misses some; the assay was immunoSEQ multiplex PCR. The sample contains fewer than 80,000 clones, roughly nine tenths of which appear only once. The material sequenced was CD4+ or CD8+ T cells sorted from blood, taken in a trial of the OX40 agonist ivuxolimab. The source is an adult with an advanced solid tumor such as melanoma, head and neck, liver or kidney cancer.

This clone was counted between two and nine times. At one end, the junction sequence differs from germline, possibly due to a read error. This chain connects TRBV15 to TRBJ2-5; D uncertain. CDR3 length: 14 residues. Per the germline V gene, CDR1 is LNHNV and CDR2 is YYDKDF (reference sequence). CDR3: CATSGEASGETQYF. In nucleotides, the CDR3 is TGTGCCACCAGCGGAGAAGCCTCGGGAGAGACCCAGTACTTC. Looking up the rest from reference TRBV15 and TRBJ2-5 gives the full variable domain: DAMVIQNPRYQVTQFGKPVTLSCSQTLNHNVMYWYQQKSSQAPKLLFHYYDKDFNNEADTPDNFQSRRPNTSFCFLDIRSPGLGDTAMYLCATSGEASGETQYFGPGTRLLVL.

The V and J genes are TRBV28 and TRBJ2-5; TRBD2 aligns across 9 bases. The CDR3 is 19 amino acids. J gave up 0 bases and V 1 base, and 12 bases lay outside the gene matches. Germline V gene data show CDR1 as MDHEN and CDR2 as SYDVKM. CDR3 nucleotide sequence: TGTGCCAGCAGTTTATTGCGTCTAGCGGGGCGGTCGTACCAAGAGACCCAGTACTTC. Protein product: CASSLLRLAGRSYQETQYF.

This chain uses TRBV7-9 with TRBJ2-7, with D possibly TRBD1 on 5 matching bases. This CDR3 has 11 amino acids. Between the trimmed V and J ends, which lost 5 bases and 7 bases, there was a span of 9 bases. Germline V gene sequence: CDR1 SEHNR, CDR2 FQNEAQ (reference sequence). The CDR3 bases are TGTGCCAGCAGCGGTACAGGTGAGCAGTACTTC. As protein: CASSGTGEQYF. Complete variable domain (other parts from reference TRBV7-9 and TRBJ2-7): DTGVSQNPRHKITKRGQNVTFRCDPISEHNRLYWYRQTLGQGPEFLTYFQNEAQLEKSRLLSDRFSAERPKGSFSTLEIQRTEQGDSAMYLCASSGTGEQYFGPGTRLTVT.

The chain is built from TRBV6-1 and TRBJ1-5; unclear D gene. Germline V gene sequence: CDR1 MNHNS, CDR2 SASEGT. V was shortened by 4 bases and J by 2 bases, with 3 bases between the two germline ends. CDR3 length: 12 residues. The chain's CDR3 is CASSVGNQPQHF. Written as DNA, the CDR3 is TGTGCCAGCAGTGTTGGCAATCAGCCCCAGCATTTT.

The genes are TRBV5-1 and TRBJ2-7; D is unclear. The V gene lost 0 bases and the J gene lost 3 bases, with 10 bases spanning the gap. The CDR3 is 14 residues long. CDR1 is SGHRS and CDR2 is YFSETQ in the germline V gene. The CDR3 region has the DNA TGCGCCAGCAGCTTGGATGGCATAAGCTACGAGCAGTACTTC. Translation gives CASSLDGISYEQYF.

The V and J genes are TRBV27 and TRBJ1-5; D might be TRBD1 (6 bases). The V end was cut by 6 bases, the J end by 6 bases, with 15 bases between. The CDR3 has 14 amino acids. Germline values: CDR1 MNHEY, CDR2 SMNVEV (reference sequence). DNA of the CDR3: TGTGCCAGCAGCAAAGGGGGGGAATTTCAGCCCCAGCATTTT. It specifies CASSKGGEFQPQHF.

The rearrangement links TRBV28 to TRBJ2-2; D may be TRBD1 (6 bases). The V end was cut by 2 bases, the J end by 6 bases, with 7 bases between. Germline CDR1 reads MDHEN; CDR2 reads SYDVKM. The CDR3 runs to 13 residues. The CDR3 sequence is CASSLRGSGELFF. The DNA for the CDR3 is TGTGCCAGCAGTTTAAGGGGGTCCGGGGAGCTGTTTTTT.

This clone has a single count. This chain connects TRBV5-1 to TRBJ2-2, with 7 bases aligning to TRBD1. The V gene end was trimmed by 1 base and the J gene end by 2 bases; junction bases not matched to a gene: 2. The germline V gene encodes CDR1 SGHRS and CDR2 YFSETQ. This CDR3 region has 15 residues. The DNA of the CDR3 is TGCGCCAGCAGCTTGACAGGGGCCAACACCGGGGAGCTGTTTTTT. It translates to CASSLTGANTGELFF.

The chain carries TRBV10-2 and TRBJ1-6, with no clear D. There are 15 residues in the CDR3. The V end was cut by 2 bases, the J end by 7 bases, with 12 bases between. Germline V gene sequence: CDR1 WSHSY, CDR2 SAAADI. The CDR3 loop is CASSEPGVQNSPLHF. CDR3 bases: TGCGCCAGCAGTGAGCCAGGCGTTCAAAATTCACCCCTCCACTTT.

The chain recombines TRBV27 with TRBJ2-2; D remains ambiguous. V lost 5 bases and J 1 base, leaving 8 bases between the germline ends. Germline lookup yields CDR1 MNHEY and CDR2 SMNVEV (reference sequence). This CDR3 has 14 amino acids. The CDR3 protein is CASSPGRNTGELFF. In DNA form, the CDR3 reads TGTGCCAGCAGTCCCGGACGGAACACCGGGGAGCTGTTTTTT.

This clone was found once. CDR3 residues: CASSLEGQGNEQYF. The CDR3 bases are TGTGCCAGCAGCTTAGAGGGACAGGGAAACGAGCAGTACTTC. The chain has TRBV7-9 and TRBJ2-7, with TRBD1 identical over 9 bases. The CDR3 extends over 14 amino acids. V lost 1 base to trimming and J lost 5 bases; unmatched junction nucleotides: 3. CDR1 and CDR2 from the germline V gene are SEHNR and FQNEAQ (reference sequence).

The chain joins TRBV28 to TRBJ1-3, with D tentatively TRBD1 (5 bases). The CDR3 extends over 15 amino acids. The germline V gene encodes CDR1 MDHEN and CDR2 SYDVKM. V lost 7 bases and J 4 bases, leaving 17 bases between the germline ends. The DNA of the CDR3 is TGTGCCAGCACCGGGATAGGGACGGAAGGAAACACCATATATTTT. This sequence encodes CASTGIGTEGNTIYF.

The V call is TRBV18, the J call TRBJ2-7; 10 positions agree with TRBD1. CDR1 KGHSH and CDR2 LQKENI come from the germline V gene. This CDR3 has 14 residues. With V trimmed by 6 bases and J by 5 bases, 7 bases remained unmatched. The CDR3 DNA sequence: TGTGCCAGCTCCCCCGGGACAGGGGACGACGAGCAGTACTTC. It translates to CASSPGTGDDEQYF.

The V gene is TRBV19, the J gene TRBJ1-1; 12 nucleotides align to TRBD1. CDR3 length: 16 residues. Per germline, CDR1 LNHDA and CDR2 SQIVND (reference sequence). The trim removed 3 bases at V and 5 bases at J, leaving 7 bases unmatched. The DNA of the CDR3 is TGTGCCAGTAGTATGGGGACAGGGGGCGCATTTACTGAAGCTTTCTTT. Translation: CASSMGTGGAFTEAFF.

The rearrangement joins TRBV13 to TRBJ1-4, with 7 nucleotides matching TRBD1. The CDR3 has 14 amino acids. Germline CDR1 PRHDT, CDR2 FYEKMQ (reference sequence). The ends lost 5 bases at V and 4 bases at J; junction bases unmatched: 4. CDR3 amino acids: CASSTGAHNEKLFF. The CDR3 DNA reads TGTGCCAGCAGCACAGGGGCTCATAATGAAAAACTGTTTTTT.

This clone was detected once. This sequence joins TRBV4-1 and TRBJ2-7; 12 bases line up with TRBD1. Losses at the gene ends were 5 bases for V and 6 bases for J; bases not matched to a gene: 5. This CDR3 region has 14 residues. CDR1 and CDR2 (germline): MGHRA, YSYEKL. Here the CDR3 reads CASSSGQGAPEQYF. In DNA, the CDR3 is TGCGCCAGCAGCTCGGGACAGGGGGCCCCCGAGCAGTACTTC.

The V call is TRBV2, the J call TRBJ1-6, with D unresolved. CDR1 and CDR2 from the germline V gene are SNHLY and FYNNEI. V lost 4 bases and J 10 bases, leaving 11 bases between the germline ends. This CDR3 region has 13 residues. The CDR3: CASSVGWYSPLHF. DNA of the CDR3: TGTGCCAGCAGTGTTGGGTGGTACTCACCCCTCCACTTT.

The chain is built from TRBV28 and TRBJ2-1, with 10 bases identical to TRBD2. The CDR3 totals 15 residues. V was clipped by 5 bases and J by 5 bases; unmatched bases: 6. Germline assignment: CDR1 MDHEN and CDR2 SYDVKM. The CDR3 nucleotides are TGTGCCAGCAGTCTAGCGGGGGAGTTCGACAATGAGCAGTTCTTC. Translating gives CASSLAGEFDNEQFF.